This entry features one T cell receptor (beta chain) sequence. What it recognizes is unknown. This specimen comes from a study of shared clonotypes between healthy human individuals. Study details: CD4 naive and CD4 memory each took three plates per donor, while CD8 naive took two and CD8 memory one. General observations from the study: Sampling covered nothing but blood. Tissue TCR repertoires likely differ from those found in blood.

TCRdb's copy holds only in-frame clones and misses some; the assay was immunoSEQ multiplex PCR. This table holds 2 million to 3 million clones, roughly 93% found once. The sample consisted of naive CD4+ T cells from PBMCs. The subset is: CD45RA+ positively selected. This clonotype originated in a man younger than 35 in good health. Some clones in this sample may be carry-over from other donors' samples.

The CDR3 bases are TGTGCCATCAGTGAGACAGGGGATTTCTATGGCTACACCTTC. This gives the protein CAISETGDFYGYTF. The V call is TRBV10-3, the J call TRBJ1-2; 7 nucleotides align to TRBD1. The CDR3 extends over 14 amino acids. Germline CDR1 and CDR2: ENHRY and SYGVKD. V lost 2 bases, J lost 4 bases, and 4 bases stayed unmatched.